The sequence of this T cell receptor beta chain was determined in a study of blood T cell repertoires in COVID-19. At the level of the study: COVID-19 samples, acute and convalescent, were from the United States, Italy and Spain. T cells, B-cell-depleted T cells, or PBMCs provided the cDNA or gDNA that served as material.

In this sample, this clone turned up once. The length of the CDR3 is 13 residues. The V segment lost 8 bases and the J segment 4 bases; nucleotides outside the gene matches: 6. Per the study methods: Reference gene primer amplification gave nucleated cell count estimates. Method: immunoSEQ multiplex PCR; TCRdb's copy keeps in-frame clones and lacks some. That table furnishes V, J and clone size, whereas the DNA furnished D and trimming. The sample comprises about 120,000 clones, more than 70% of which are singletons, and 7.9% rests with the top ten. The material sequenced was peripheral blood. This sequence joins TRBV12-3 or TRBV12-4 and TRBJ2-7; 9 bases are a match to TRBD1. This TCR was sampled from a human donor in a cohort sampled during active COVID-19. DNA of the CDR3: TGTGCCAGCGGGGACAGGGTTAGGTACGAGCAGTACTTC. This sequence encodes CASGDRVRYEQYF.